Following are 9 T cell receptor beta chains from one sample sequenced in a study of OX40 agonist ivuxolimab in advanced cancers. Using immunoSEQ multiplex PCR, the repertoire was profiled, and TCRdb retains in-frame clones only, with some absent. The sample carries around 70,000 clones, about 87% recorded once. This specimen consisted of CD4+ or CD8+ T cells sorted from blood, obtained in a trial of the OX40 agonist ivuxolimab. Receptors originate from an adult with an advanced solid tumor such as melanoma, head and neck, liver or kidney cancer.

V is TRBV2 and J is TRBJ1-1, with 9 positions matching TRBD1. Per the germline V gene, CDR1 is SNHLY and CDR2 is FYNNEI. The J segment lost 6 bases and the V segment lost 5 bases, leaving 10 bases of the junction unmatched. The CDR3 is 15 residues long. CDR3 in DNA: TGTGCCAGCAGTACAGTGCCGGGACAGGGCGCTGAAGCTTTCTTT. It translates to CASSTVPGQGAEAFF.

The CDR3 DNA is TGTGCCAGCAGCCTTGGACCGTCCACAGATACGCAGTATTTT. This encodes CASSLGPSTDTQYF. The rearrangement joins TRBV5-6 to TRBJ2-3, with D unclear. There are 14 residues in the CDR3. Germline CDR1 SGHDT, CDR2 YYEEEE. Trimming stripped 4 bases from V and 2 bases from J, with 11 bases between.

V is TRBV5-5 and J is TRBJ2-7; no clear D gene. The CDR3 runs to 12 residues. The germline V gene encodes CDR1 SGHKS and CDR2 YYEKEE (reference sequence). V was clipped by 0 bases and J by 9 bases, with 10 bases between them. This CDR3 reads CASSLATELQYF. The CDR3 DNA sequence: TGTGCCAGCAGCTTGGCCACGGAACTGCAGTACTTC.

CDR3 sequence: CASGRQGAFPGELFF. In nucleotides, the CDR3 is TGCGCCAGCGGAAGGCAGGGGGCGTTCCCCGGGGAGCTGTTTTTT. This sequence joins TRBV5-1 and TRBJ2-2, with 8 bases aligning to TRBD1. Germline values: CDR1 SGHRS, CDR2 YFSETQ. With V trimmed by 7 bases and J by 6 bases, 11 bases remained unmatched. The CDR3 sequence is 15 residues long.

For this clone: Different DNA sequences within this sample yield the same CDR3. The V gene is TRBV5-1, the J gene TRBJ2-1; D perhaps matches TRBD2 (5 bases). V dropped 0 bases and J dropped 0 bases, with 7 bases sitting between them. Germline lookup yields CDR1 SGHRS and CDR2 YFSETQ. CDR3 length: 15 amino acids. Here the CDR3 reads CASSLVGSSYNEQFF. The CDR3 nucleotides are TGCGCCAGCAGCTTGGTAGGGAGCTCCTACAATGAGCAGTTCTTC.

This clone was seen a handful of times. This chain links TRBV19 with TRBJ1-5; no definite D call. The CDR3 runs 11 residues. V lost 3 bases and J 6 bases, leaving 3 bases between the germline ends. The V gene's germline CDR1 is LNHDA and CDR2 SQIVND (reference sequence). CDR3 DNA sequence: TGTGCCAGTAGTATCGGTCAGCCCCAGCATTTT. This translates into CASSIGQPQHF.

The genes are TRBV7-8 and TRBJ2-1, with D possibly called TRBD1 or TRBD2 (5 bases each). Trimming took 2 bases from V and 9 from J, leaving 17 bases between them. The CDR3 is made up of 15 amino acids. CDR1 and CDR2 (germline): SGHVS, FQNEAQ. This chain's CDR3 is CASSLMGQLGIEQFF. Here the CDR3 DNA reads TGTGCCAGCAGCTTAATGGGGCAGCTCGGGATTGAGCAGTTCTTC.

The V call is TRBV27, the J call TRBJ1-6, with TRBD1 identical over 8 bases. Germline-derived CDR1 and CDR2 are MNHEY and SMNVEV (reference sequence). The CDR3 has 18 residues. The J segment lost 2 bases and the V segment lost 3 bases, leaving 9 bases of the junction unmatched. The CDR3 DNA reads TGTGCCAGCAGTTTTTCTGGCAGGGGGCTCGCCTATAATTCACCCCTCCACTTT. Protein sequence: CASSFSGRGLAYNSPLHF.

This clone was detected only once. The chain is built from TRBV12-5 and TRBJ2-1, with D perhaps matching TRBD1 (7 bases). V was clipped by 6 bases and J by 0 bases, with 12 bases between them. CDR1 and CDR2 from the germline V gene are LGHNT and FRNRAP. CDR3 length equals 15 residues. CDR3 DNA sequence: TGTGCTAGTGGCCAGGGGGGTAGCTCCTACAATGAGCAGTTCTTC. This encodes CASGQGGSSYNEQFF.